This T cell receptor (beta chain) appears in the sequencing data of a study of CD8+ T cells in alopecia areata. Lesional scalp punch biopsies and peripheral blood were collected from alopecia areata patients. Once RNA had been extracted, it was reverse transcribed into cDNA to act as the sequencing template. TCRdb keeps only in-frame clones here, not all; method: immunoSEQ multiplex PCR. The sample lists 12,000 or so clones; roughly 57% were seen once. Concerning this clone: Its ends do not fully match the called genes, so a read error is possible.

What was sequenced was skin. This clonotype was sampled from a human donor with alopecia areata.

The CDR3: CASTTTSRTGVDF. DNA for the CDR3: TGTGCCAGCACCACCACCAGTAGGACAGGGGTGGACTTC. This chain uses TRBV28 with TRBJ2-5; 9 bases match TRBD1. The CDR3 consists of 13 residues. CDR1 is MDHEN and CDR2 is SYDVKM in the germline V gene.